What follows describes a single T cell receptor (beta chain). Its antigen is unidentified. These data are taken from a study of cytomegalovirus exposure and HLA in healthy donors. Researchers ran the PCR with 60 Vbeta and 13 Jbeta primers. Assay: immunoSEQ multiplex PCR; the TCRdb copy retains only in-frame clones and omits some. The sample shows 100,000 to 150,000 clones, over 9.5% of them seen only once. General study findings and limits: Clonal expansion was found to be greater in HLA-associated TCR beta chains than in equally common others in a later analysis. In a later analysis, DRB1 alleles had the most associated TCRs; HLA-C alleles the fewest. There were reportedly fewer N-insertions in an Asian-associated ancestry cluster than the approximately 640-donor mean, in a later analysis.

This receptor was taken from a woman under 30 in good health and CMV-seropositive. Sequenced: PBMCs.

The CDR3 protein is CASSQPGQGLEQYF. The CDR3, as DNA: TGTGCCAGCAGTCAGCCGGGACAGGGGCTCGAGCAGTACTTC. The chain recombines TRBV28 with TRBJ2-7; 10 nucleotides align to TRBD1. Germline V lookup: CDR1 MDHEN, CDR2 SYDVKM. This CDR3 has 14 amino acids. The V segment lost 5 bases and the J segment 6 bases; nucleotides outside the gene matches: 7. The entire variable domain, with the rest obtained from reference TRBV28 and TRBJ2-7, is as follows: DVKVTQSSRYLVKRTGEKVFLECVQDMDHENMFWYRQDPGLGLRLIYFSYDVKMKEKGDIPEGYSVSREKKERFSLILESASTNQTSMYLCASSQPGQGLEQYFGPGTRLTVT.